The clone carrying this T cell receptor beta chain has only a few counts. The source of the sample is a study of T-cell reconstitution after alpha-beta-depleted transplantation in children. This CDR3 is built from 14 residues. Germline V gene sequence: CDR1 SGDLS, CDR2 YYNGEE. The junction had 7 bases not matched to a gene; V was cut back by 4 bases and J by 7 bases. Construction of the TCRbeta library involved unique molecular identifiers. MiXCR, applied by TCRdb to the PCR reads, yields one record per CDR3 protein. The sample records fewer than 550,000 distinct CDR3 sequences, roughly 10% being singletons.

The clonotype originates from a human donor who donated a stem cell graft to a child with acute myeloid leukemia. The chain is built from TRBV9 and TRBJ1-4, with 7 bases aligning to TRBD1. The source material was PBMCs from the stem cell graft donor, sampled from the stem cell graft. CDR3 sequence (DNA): TGTGCCAGCAGCACCGACAGGGATTTTGAAAAACTGTTTTTT. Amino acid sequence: CASSTDRDFEKLFF.